Sequencing of this T cell receptor (beta chain) was carried out in a study of human T cells and chemical hapten exposure. Study summary: Among samples, TCR yields varied mainly because of small differences in pooled library volume.

This CDR3 has 14 residues. Trimming pared 10 bases from V and 2 bases from J, leaving 15 bases between. From germline, CDR1 is SNHLY and CDR2 FYNNEI. Library preparation tagged each individual cDNA molecule with a unique molecular identifier. TCRdb re-derived calls from the RACE reads in MiXCR, one entry per CDR3 protein. The sample has tens of thousands of distinct CDR3 sequences, 4.5% to 5.5% seen once. This clonotype was detected many times. As yet, its antigen is unknown. Study-wide findings and caveats: No shift was seen in TCRs above 1 in 1000 frequency with DPC sensitization.

Time point of the sample: healthy volunteer bleed at 6 weeks. RNA extraction used unfractionated whole blood as the source of total RNA. The chain uses TRBV2 and TRBJ1-5, with D tentatively TRBD1 (6 bases). The sample was whole blood. This clonotype was obtained from a human donor in good health. Some clones in this sample may be carry-over from other donors' samples. The CDR3 spells CATSGAQRNQPQHF. For the CDR3, the DNA is TGTGCCACTTCGGGGGCGCAGCGCAATCAGCCCCAGCATTTT.